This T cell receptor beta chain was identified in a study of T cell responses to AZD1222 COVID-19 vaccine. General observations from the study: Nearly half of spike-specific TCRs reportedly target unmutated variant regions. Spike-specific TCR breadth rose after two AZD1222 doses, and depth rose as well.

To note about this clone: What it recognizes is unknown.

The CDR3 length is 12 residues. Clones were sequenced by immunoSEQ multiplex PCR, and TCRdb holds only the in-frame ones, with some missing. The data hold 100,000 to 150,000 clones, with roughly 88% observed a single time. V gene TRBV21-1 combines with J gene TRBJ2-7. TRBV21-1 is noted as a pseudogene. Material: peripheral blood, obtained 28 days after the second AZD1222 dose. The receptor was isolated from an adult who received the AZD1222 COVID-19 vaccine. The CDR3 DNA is TGTGCCAGCAGCAAAGTTGGGAACGAGCAGTACTTC. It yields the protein CASSKVGNEQYF.